This T cell receptor (beta chain) was sequenced in a study of blood T cell repertoires in COVID-19. Study summary: There were acute and convalescent COVID-19 samples, and they came from the United States, Italy and Spain.

The method was immunoSEQ multiplex PCR; TCRdb's version includes in-frame clones alone and lacks a portion of them. The sample has approximately 100,000 clones, 87% seen once. This TCR was sampled from a man over 45 with acute or convalescent COVID-19. The source material was peripheral blood.

CDR3: CAWSKGGGSSPLHF. In nucleotides, the CDR3 is TGTGCCTGGAGTAAGGGAGGGGGAAGTTCACCCCTCCACTTT. This chain uses TRBV30 with TRBJ1-6, with D possibly matching TRBD1 (6 bases). From germline, CDR1 is GTSNPN and CDR2 SVGIG (reference sequence). Trimming took 2 bases from V and 9 from J, leaving 14 bases between them. This CDR3 is built from 14 residues.